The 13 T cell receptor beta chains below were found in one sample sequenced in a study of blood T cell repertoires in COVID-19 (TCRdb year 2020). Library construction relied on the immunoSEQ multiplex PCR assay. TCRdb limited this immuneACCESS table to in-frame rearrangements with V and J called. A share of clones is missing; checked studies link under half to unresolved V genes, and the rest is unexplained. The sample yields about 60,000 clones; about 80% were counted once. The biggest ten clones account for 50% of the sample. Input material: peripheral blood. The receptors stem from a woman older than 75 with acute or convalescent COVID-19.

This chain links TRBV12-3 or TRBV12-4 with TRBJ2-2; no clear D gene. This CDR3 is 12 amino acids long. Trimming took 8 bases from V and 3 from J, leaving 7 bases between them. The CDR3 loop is CASSRDTGELFF. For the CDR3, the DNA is TGTGCCAGCTCCCGGGACACCGGGGAGCTGTTTTTT.

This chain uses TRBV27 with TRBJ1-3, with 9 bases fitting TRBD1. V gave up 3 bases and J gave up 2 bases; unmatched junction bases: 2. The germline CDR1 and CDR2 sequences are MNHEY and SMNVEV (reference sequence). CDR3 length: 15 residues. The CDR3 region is CASSLGQGAGNTIYF. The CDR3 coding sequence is TGTGCCAGCAGTTTGGGACAGGGCGCTGGAAACACCATATATTTT.

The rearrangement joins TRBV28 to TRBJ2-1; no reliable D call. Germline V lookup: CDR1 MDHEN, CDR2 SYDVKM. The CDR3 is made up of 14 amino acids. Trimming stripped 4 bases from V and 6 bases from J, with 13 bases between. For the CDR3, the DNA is TGTGCCAGCAGTTCCTCAGATTGGTCCAATGAGCAGTTCTTC. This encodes CASSSSDWSNEQFF.

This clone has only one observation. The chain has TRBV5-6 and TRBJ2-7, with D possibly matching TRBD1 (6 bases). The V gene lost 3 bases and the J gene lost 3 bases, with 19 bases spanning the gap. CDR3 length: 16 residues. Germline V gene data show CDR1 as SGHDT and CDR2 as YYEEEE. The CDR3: CASSSRYRENFYEQYF. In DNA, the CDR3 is TGTGCCAGCAGCTCGCGCTACAGGGAGAATTTCTACGAGCAGTACTTC.

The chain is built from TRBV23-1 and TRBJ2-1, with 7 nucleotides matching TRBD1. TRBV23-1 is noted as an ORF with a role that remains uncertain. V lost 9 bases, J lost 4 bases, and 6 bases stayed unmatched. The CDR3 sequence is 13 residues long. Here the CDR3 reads CARRQGRYNEQFF. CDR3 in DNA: TGCGCCAGGAGACAGGGAAGGTACAATGAGCAGTTCTTC.

The DNA of the CDR3 is TGTGCCAGCAGCGCAACAGGGCTGAACACCGGGGAGCTGTTTTTT. Translated, it gives CASSATGLNTGELFF. The chain joins TRBV11-2 to TRBJ2-2, with D possibly matching TRBD1 (6 bases). Germline-derived CDR1 and CDR2 are SGHAT and FQNNGV. Trimming removed 5 bases at V and 1 base at J, with 11 bases between. The CDR3 runs 15 residues.

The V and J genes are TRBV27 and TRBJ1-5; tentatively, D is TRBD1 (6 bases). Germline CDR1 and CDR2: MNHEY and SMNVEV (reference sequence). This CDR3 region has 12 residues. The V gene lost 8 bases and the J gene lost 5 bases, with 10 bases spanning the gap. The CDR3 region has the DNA TGTGCCAGCGGGCAGGGGTATCAGCCCCAGCATTTT. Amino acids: CASGQGYQPQHF.

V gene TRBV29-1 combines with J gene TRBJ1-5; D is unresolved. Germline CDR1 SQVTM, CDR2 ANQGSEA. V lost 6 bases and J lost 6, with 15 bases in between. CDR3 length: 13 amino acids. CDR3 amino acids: CSVGIAWGQPQHF. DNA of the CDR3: TGCAGCGTCGGGATCGCTTGGGGTCAGCCCCAGCATTTT.

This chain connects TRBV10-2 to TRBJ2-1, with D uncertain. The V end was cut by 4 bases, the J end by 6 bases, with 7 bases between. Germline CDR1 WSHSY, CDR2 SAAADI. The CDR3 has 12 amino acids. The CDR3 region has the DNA TGCGCCAGCAGTGTGAGGCCCAATGAGCAGTTCTTC. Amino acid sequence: CASSVRPNEQFF.

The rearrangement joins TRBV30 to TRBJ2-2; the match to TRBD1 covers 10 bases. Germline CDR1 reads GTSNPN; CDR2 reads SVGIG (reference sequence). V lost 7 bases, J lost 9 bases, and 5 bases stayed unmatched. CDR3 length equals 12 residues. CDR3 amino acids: CASDDRGRELFF. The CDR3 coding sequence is TGTGCCTCCGATGACAGGGGGCGGGAGCTGTTTTTT.

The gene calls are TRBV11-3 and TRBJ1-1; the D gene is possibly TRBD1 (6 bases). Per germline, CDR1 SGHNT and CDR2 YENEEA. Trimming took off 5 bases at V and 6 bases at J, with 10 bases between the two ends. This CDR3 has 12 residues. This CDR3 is CASSRGQSEAFF. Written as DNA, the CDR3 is TGTGCCAGCAGCCGCGGACAGTCTGAAGCTTTCTTT. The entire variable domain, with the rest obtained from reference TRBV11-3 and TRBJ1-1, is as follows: EAGVVQSPRYKIIEKKQPVAFWCNPISGHNTLYWYLQNLGQGPELLIRYENEEAVDDSQLPKDRFSAERLKGVDSTLKIQPAELGDSAVYLCASSRGQSEAFFGQGTRLTVV.

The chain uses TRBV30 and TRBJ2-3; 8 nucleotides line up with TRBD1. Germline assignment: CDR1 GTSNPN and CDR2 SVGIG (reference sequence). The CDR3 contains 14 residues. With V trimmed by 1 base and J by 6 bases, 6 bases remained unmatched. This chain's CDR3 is CAWSDKRTGDTQYF. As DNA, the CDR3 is TGTGCCTGGAGTGACAAAAGGACAGGGGATACGCAGTATTTT.

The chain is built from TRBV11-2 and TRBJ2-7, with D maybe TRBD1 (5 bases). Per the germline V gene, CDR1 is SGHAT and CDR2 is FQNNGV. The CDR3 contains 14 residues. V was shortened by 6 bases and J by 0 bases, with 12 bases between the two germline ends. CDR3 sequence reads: CASRQGLSSYEQYF. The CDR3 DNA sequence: TGTGCCAGCAGGCAGGGTCTCAGCTCCTACGAGCAGTACTTC.